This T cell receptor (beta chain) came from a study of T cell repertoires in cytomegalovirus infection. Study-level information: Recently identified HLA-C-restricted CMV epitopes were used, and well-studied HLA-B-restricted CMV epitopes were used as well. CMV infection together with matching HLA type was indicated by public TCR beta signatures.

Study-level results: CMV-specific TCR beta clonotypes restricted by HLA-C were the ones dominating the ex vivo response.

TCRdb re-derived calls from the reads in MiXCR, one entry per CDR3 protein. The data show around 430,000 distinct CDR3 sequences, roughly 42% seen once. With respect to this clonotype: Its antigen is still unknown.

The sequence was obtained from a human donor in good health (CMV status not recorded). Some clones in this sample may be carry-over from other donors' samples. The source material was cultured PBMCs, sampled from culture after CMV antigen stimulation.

The CDR3 spells CASSVWRGVEGTGELFF. The DNA of the CDR3 is TGTGCCAGCAGTGTGTGGCGGGGGGTTGAGGGCACCGGGGAGCTGTTTTTT. The chain recombines TRBV12-3 or TRBV12-4 with TRBJ2-2; 8 nucleotides agree with TRBD2. J lost 4 bases, V lost 5 bases, and 12 bases had no gene match. CDR3 length: 17 amino acids.